A single sample gave rise to the 11 T cell receptor beta chains below, sequenced in a study of CD8+CD57+ T cells in acquired aplastic anemia listed by TCRdb under 2018. Expansion of CD8+CD57+ cells had been shown by flow cytometry in the patients chosen for sequencing. Sequencing took place on an Illumina HiSeq 2000. TCR beta VDJ combination and CDR3 sequence profiling used genomic DNA as the template. TCRdb passed the public sequencing reads through fastp at Q25 and MiXCR, retaining productive beta sequences. Every CDR3 protein is listed once, alongside the most common genes and DNA of its rows. Recorded for this sample are roughly 260,000 distinct CDR3 sequences; around 45% of them occurred a single time. The top ten clonotypes cover 6.5% to 8% of the sample. Sequencing was done on a sample of sorted CD4+, CD8+, or CD8+CD57+ T cells (not recorded which) from PBMCs. The receptors shown here come from a human donor with aplastic anemia.

This clonotype was recorded at least ten times. This chain connects TRBV29-1 to TRBJ1-2, with D hard to call. The CDR3 runs 13 residues. CDR1 is SQVTM and CDR2 is ANQGSEA in the germline V gene. V gave up 4 bases and J gave up 5 bases, with 14 bases separating them. The CDR3, as DNA: TGCAGCGTTGTGGATAAGGCCCTGTATGGCTACACCTTC. Its protein product is CSVVDKALYGYTF.

Note on this clonotype: One end of the junction varies from germline; a read error may be responsible. V usage is TRBV29-1 and J usage is TRBJ1-1, with 8 bases aligning to TRBD1. Germline-derived CDR1 and CDR2 are SQVTM and ANQGSEA. The CDR3 spans 11 residues. CDR3 region: CSVVQGDRAFF. In nucleotides, the CDR3 is TGCAGCGTCGTACAGGGGGATAGAGCTTTCTTC.

This clonotype was detected ten times or more. V gene TRBV20-1 combines with J gene TRBJ1-1; a possible D gene is TRBD1 (5 bases). CDR3 length: 12 residues. CDR1 and CDR2 (germline): DFQATT, SNEGSKA (reference sequence). V shed 6 bases and J shed 3 bases, with 11 bases lying between them. As DNA, the CDR3 is TGCAGTGCCTTCCGGGGGGACACTGAAGCTTTCTTT. This encodes CSAFRGDTEAFF.

The V and J genes are TRBV27 and TRBJ2-5, with TRBD2 matching 11 bases. The J segment lost 5 bases and the V segment lost 5 bases, leaving 10 bases of the junction unmatched. The germline V gene encodes CDR1 MNHEY and CDR2 SMNVEV (reference sequence). This CDR3 region has 16 residues. The CDR3: CASSTGLAVDIETQYF. In DNA, the CDR3 is TGTGCCAGCAGTACGGGACTAGCGGTTGATATCGAGACCCAGTACTTC.

The chain couples TRBV11-1 to TRBJ2-7; 7 positions match TRBD2. The CDR3 contains 14 residues. Trimming cost V 1 base and J 5 bases; bases outside gene matches: 5. Germline-derived CDR1 and CDR2 are SGHAT and FQDESV (reference sequence). The CDR3 DNA follows: TGTGCCAGCAGCTTAGTCGGCGGGAGCAACGAGCAGTACTTC. Translating gives CASSLVGGSNEQYF. Complete variable domain (other parts from reference TRBV11-1 and TRBJ2-7): EAEVAQSPRYKITEKSQAVAFWCDPISGHATLYWYRQILGQGPELLVQFQDESVVDDSQLPKDRFSAERLKGVDSTLKIQPAELGDSAMYLCASSLVGGSNEQYFGPGTRLTVT.

This clonotype was seen ten or more times. The germline gene is not matched at one end of the junction; a read error may be the cause. The J gene is TRBJ2-7, the V gene TRBV7-9; no definite D call. CDR3 length: 12 residues. The germline V gene has CDR1 SEHNR and CDR2 FQNEAQ (reference sequence). The CDR3 loop is CVSSFAGYEQYF. The CDR3 coding sequence is TGTGTCAGCAGCTTCGCCGGATACGAGCAGTACTTC.

The chain is built from TRBV29-1 and TRBJ2-7, with 7 bases matching TRBD1. This CDR3 is built from 12 residues. Germline values: CDR1 SQVTM, CDR2 ANQGSEA. The CDR3 spells CSTRQGPYEQYF. The CDR3 DNA is TGCAGTACTCGACAGGGACCCTACGAGCAGTACTTC.

The sample holds many counts of this clonotype. This rearrangement joins TRBV6-6 to TRBJ1-1; perhaps TRBD1 as D (6 bases). This CDR3 contains 13 residues. V lost 5 bases to trimming and J lost 1 base, with 8 bases between them. Per the germline V gene, CDR1 is MNHNY and CDR2 is SVGAGI (reference sequence). The CDR3 nucleotides are TGTGCCAGCAGTCCGACAGGGAACACTGAAGCTTTCTTT. Protein product: CASSPTGNTEAFF.

The genes are TRBV19 and TRBJ2-7; D possibly corresponds to TRBD2 (5 bases). V lost 6 bases to trimming and J lost 2 bases, with 17 bases between them. The CDR3 spans 15 residues. The germline V gene encodes CDR1 LNHDA and CDR2 SQIVND (reference sequence). The CDR3 spells CASRPSLGATYEQYF. DNA of the CDR3: TGTGCCAGTAGACCCTCCTTGGGAGCAACCTACGAGCAGTACTTC.

V is TRBV10-2 and J is TRBJ2-7; no definite D call. Trimming stripped 3 bases from V and 5 bases from J, with 5 bases between. Looked up from germline, CDR1 is WSHSY and CDR2 is SAAADI. CDR3 size: 11 residues. CDR3 bases: TGCGCCAGCAGTGAAGACCACGAGCAGTACTTC. As protein: CASSEDHEQYF.

The chain links TRBV5-1 to TRBJ1-1; D is possibly TRBD1 (5 bases). The CDR3 contains 14 residues. Trimming removed 3 bases at V and 2 bases at J, with 11 bases between. CDR1 is SGHRS, CDR2 YFSETQ, per germline. CDR3 residues: CASSSPQGNTEAFF. The CDR3 DNA reads TGCGCCAGCAGCTCCCCCCAGGGAAACACTGAAGCTTTCTTT. Full variable domain (missing parts from reference TRBV5-1 and TRBJ1-1): KAGVTQTPRYLIKTRGQQVTLSCSPISGHRSVSWYQQTPGQGLQFLFEYFSETQRNKGNFPGRFSGRQFSNSRSEMNVSTLELGDSALYLCASSSPQGNTEAFFGQGTRLTVV.